These 27 T cell receptor beta chains share one sample of origin, sequenced in a study of T cells in Graves' hyperthyroidism and ophthalmopathy. Template material for amplifying TCR beta CDR3 regions consisted of RNA transcripts. The TCR CDR3 was amplified in a first-round RT-PCR using the HTBI primer set. One entry per CDR3 protein, called by TCRdb with MiXCR from the multiplex PCR reads. The data contain under 350,000 distinct CDR3 sequences, 21% of them singletons. The sample taken for sequencing was blood. Receptor source: a woman aged 45-65 years with Graves' hyperthyroidism.

This clonotype was counted many times. The chain couples TRBV7-3 to TRBJ1-1; possibly TRBD1 for D (5 bases). V was cut by 0 bases and J by 5 bases, with 10 bases left in between. This CDR3 is built from 14 residues. The germline V gene encodes CDR1 SGHTA and CDR2 FQGTGA. The CDR3 DNA reads as TGTGCCAGCAGCTTAACGGGGCCGTCAACTGAAGCTTTCTTT. Its translation is CASSLTGPSTEAFF.

This clonotype was detected ten times or more. The rearrangement links TRBV6-6 to TRBJ2-7; D is ambiguous. CDR1 and CDR2 (germline): MNHNY, SVGAGI (reference sequence). CDR3 length: 12 amino acids. The V end lost 2 bases, the J end lost 2 bases, and 4 bases lay between the germline ends. The CDR3 DNA reads as TGTGCCAGCAGTTACGGCACCTACGAGCAGTACTTC. Translated: CASSYGTYEQYF.

This clonotype has ten or more counts. The chain couples TRBV6-1 to TRBJ2-7; unclear D gene. CDR1 is MNHNS and CDR2 is SASEGT in the germline V gene. Trimming cost V 1 base and J 3 bases, with 4 bases left between them. This CDR3 has 12 residues. The chain's CDR3 is CASSEVGYEQYF. The CDR3 bases are TGTGCCAGCAGTGAAGTAGGCTACGAGCAGTACTTC.

This clonotype came up many times. The chain has TRBV30 and TRBJ1-3; D unresolved. The CDR3 extends over 12 amino acids. Germline V lookup: CDR1 GTSNPN, CDR2 SVGIG (reference sequence). V lost 2 bases, J lost 4 bases, and 6 bases lay in between. The CDR3: CAWSSRGNTIYF. The CDR3 nucleotides are TGTGCCTGGAGTAGCAGGGGAAACACCATATATTTT.

This clonotype was picked up a small number of times. The J gene is TRBJ2-3, the V gene TRBV12-3 or TRBV12-4, with D unclear. The CDR3 length is 12 residues. V lost 4 bases, J lost 4 bases, and 6 bases lay in between. CDR3 residues: CASSSGPDTQYF. The CDR3 DNA reads as TGTGCCAGCAGTTCCGGGCCAGATACGCAGTATTTT.

The chain links TRBV19 to TRBJ2-1; D possibly corresponds to TRBD2 (6 bases). Germline loops: CDR1 LNHDA, CDR2 SQIVND (reference sequence). V was pared by 1 base and J by 2 bases, with 18 bases between. The CDR3 spans 18 residues. The CDR3 nucleotides read TGTGCCAGTAGTATAGTACCAATGGGGTGGAGGGCCTACAATGAGCAGTTCTTC. It yields the protein CASSIVPMGWRAYNEQFF. The variable domain in full, completed from reference TRBV19 and TRBJ2-1, reads DGGITQSPKYLFRKEGQNVTLSCEQNLNHDAMYWYRQDPGQGLRLIYYSQIVNDFQKGDIAEGYSVSREKKESFPLTVTSAQKNPTAFYLCASSIVPMGWRAYNEQFFGPGTRLTVL.

This chain links TRBV5-1 with TRBJ1-3, with 7 nucleotides matching TRBD1. The CDR3 contains 15 residues. V trimming: 4 bases; J trimming: 4 bases; junction bases outside the gene matches: 8. The germline V gene encodes CDR1 SGHRS and CDR2 YFSETQ. For the CDR3, the DNA is TGCGCCAGCAGCCCAGACGGGACAGTCGGAAACACCATATATTTT. It specifies CASSPDGTVGNTIYF.

This chain links TRBV7-9 with TRBJ2-3; 7 bases map to TRBD1. Germline V gives CDR1 SEHNR, CDR2 FQNEAQ (reference sequence). With 6 bases clipped from V and 3 bases from J, the junction kept 6 bases outside the gene matches. The CDR3 covers 14 residues. CDR3 sequence: CASRRQGLTDTQYF. The CDR3 DNA sequence: TGTGCCAGCAGAAGACAGGGATTAACAGATACGCAGTATTTT.

The chain couples TRBV4-1 to TRBJ2-7; D is uncertain. Per the germline V gene, CDR1 is MGHRA and CDR2 is YSYEKL. Trimming cost V 0 bases and J 10 bases, with 7 bases left between them. The CDR3 runs to 11 residues. The CDR3 reads CASSQDGRQYF. The CDR3 bases are TGCGCCAGCAGCCAAGATGGGCGACAGTACTTC.

Concerning this clonotype itself: A much larger clone differs from this one at a single base, so this may be a read error. This chain uses TRBV30 with TRBJ1-2, with a possible D match to TRBD1 (5 bases). Germline CDR1 reads GTSNPN; CDR2 reads SVGIG (reference sequence). This CDR3 comprises 16 residues. The CDR3 sequence: CAWIAGAGIGFYGHTF. CDR3 DNA sequence: TGTGCCTGGATAGCCGGGGCAGGCATTGGATTCTATGGCCACACCTTC.

This rearrangement joins TRBV2 to TRBJ2-5; D call uncertain. The germline gives CDR1 SNHLY, CDR2 FYNNEI. Trimming cost V 5 bases and J 4 bases, with 14 bases left between them. The CDR3 runs 14 residues. The CDR3 coding sequence is TGTGCCAGCAGTTTACAACGGGTCCCAGAGACCCAGTACTTC. Protein sequence: CASSLQRVPETQYF.

This clonotype was found many times. The chain recombines TRBV2 with TRBJ1-4, with D unclear. V was clipped by 7 bases and J by 0 bases, with 9 bases between them. The CDR3 extends over 14 amino acids. CDR1 and CDR2 from the germline V gene are SNHLY and FYNNEI. This CDR3 is CASTSGATNEKLFF. The CDR3 coding sequence is TGTGCCAGCACGAGCGGTGCAACTAATGAAAAACTGTTTTTT.

This clonotype was picked up a small number of times. The CDR3 bases are TGCAGTGCACCGACAGGGGCGAACACCATATATTTT. Its protein product is CSAPTGANTIYF. The chain employs TRBV20-1 and TRBJ1-3, with 8 bases that match TRBD1. The CDR3 consists of 12 residues. CDR1 and CDR2 from the germline V gene are DFQATT and SNEGSKA (reference sequence). After removal of 6 bases from V and 7 bases from J, the junction contained 5 bases not matched to a gene.

This clonotype was found many times. J is TRBJ2-1 and V is TRBV7-2, with TRBD2 as a possible D gene (7 bases). The V gene's germline CDR1 is SGHTA and CDR2 FQGNSA. The length of the CDR3 is 18 residues. The V and J ends lost 2 bases and 2 bases respectively, with 19 bases between them. This CDR3 is CASSLQGLLGRTYNEQFF. CDR3 DNA: TGTGCCAGCAGCTTACAGGGGCTTCTCGGGAGGACCTACAATGAGCAGTTCTTC.

V and J are TRBV25-1 and TRBJ1-2; TRBD1 is a possible D gene (5 bases). CDR3 size: 13 residues. The ends were cut back, 2 bases at V and 7 bases at J, with 11 bases in the middle. Germline V gives CDR1 MGHDK, CDR2 SYGVNS. The CDR3 coding sequence is TGTGCCAGCAGTGAAACGGGGGGAGGTGGCTACACCTTC. Its protein product is CASSETGGGGYTF.

This clonotype was seen at least ten times. This rearrangement joins TRBV5-1 to TRBJ1-4, with 10 bases that match TRBD1. CDR1 SGHRS and CDR2 YFSETQ come from the germline V gene. The CDR3 runs 14 residues. V lost 5 bases to trimming and J lost 5 bases; unmatched junction nucleotides: 3. The CDR3 DNA is TGCGCCAGCAGACCGGGACAGGGGAATGAAAAACTGTTTTTT. It yields the protein CASRPGQGNEKLFF. The full variable domain, its missing parts supplied by reference TRBV5-1 and TRBJ1-4, is KAGVTQTPRYLIKTRGQQVTLSCSPISGHRSVSWYQQTPGQGLQFLFEYFSETQRNKGNFPGRFSGRQFSNSRSEMNVSTLELGDSALYLCASRPGQGNEKLFFGSGTQLSVL.

This clonotype was detected ten times or more. This rearrangement joins TRBV6-2 or TRBV6-3 to TRBJ2-7; TRBD1 agrees at 7 bases. CDR3 size: 13 residues. J was trimmed by 5 bases and V by 11 bases; bases with no gene match: 12. Germline assignment: CDR1 MNHEY and CDR2 SVGEGT. CDR3 DNA sequence: TGTGCCGGCAAAAGGACAGGCCCCAACGAGCAGTACTTC. Translated: CAGKRTGPNEQYF.

This clonotype was picked up a small number of times. The V gene is TRBV25-1, the J gene TRBJ2-7; TRBD2 matches at 8 bases. This CDR3 has 13 amino acids. CDR1 and CDR2 from the germline V gene are MGHDK and SYGVNS. V dropped 4 bases and J dropped 7; count of bases not matched to a gene: 6. The CDR3 DNA reads TGTGCCAGCAGTGGACTAGCGTCGGGGGAGCAGTACTTC. Its translation is CASSGLASGEQYF.

This clonotype was seen ten or more times. V gene TRBV11-2 combines with J gene TRBJ2-7; 10 bases align to TRBD2. V shed 0 bases, J shed 4 bases, and the junction held 6 bases outside the gene matches. The CDR3 has 16 residues. The germline CDR1 and CDR2 sequences are SGHAT and FQNNGV. The CDR3 region is CASSLEGLAGVYEQYF. DNA for the CDR3: TGTGCCAGCAGCTTAGAAGGGCTAGCGGGAGTTTACGAGCAGTACTTC.

The sample holds a few counts of this clonotype. The chain carries TRBV4-1 and TRBJ2-5; D not resolved. Germline V lookup: CDR1 MGHRA, CDR2 YSYEKL. V lost 3 bases to trimming and J lost 7 bases, with 18 bases between them. This CDR3 has 15 amino acids. CDR3 nucleotide sequence: TGCGCCAGCAGCCATCCTTCCGTGACGGGTGGGACCCAGTACTTC. Translating gives CASSHPSVTGGTQYF.

This clonotype was picked up many times. The chain is built from TRBV12-3 or TRBV12-4 and TRBJ2-5; a weak D match, TRBD2 (7 bases). CDR3 length equals 15 residues. V was trimmed by 2 bases and J by 4 bases, leaving 14 bases between them. CDR3 sequence (DNA): TGTGCCAGCAGTTTACAAAGAAGGGGGGGAGAGACCCAGTACTTC. It codes for CASSLQRRGGETQYF.

This clonotype was observed at least ten times. The chain uses TRBV27 and TRBJ2-5; tentatively, D is TRBD2 (6 bases). The V and J ends lost 5 bases and 6 bases respectively, with 13 bases between them. CDR1 is MNHEY, CDR2 SMNVEV, per germline (reference sequence). This CDR3 contains 13 residues. The CDR3 region is CASSPDYGKTQYF. The CDR3 bases are TGTGCCAGCAGTCCGGACTACGGAAAGACCCAGTACTTC.

This sequence joins TRBV20-1 and TRBJ2-2, with D maybe TRBD1 (8 bases). CDR1 and CDR2 (germline): DFQATT, SNEGSKA (reference sequence). V was clipped by 4 bases and J by 6 bases, with 18 bases between them. There are 15 residues in the CDR3. CDR3 nucleotide sequence: TGCAGTGCTATACAGGGGGAGGGCCGGGCCGGGGAGCTGTTTTTT. Translated, it gives CSAIQGEGRAGELFF.

The chain combines TRBV11-2 with TRBJ2-2; D possibly matches TRBD1 or TRBD2 (6 bases each). V dropped 1 base and J dropped 7 bases, with 16 bases sitting between them. The CDR3 loop spans 16 amino acids. Germline V CDR1 and CDR2: SGHAT, FQNNGV. The CDR3 here is CASSLGAGGASGELFF. As DNA, the CDR3 is TGTGCCAGCAGCTTAGGTGCCGGGGGCGCGAGCGGGGAGCTGTTTTTT. Variable domain in full (rest from reference TRBV11-2 and TRBJ2-2): EAGVAQSPRYKIIEKRQSVAFWCNPISGHATLYWYQQILGQGPKLLIQFQNNGVVDDSQLPKDRFSAERLKGVDSTLKIQPAKLEDSAVYLCASSLGAGGASGELFFGEGSRLTVL.

This clonotype was seen repeatedly, ten times or more. This chain uses TRBV18 with TRBJ2-4, with 10 positions matching TRBD1. This CDR3 contains 16 residues. V was clipped by 2 bases and J by 2 bases; unmatched bases: 3. From germline, CDR1 is KGHSH and CDR2 LQKENI. CDR3 DNA sequence: TGTGCCAGCTCACCATGGGACAGGGGACCCAAAAACATTCAGTACTTC. It encodes CASSPWDRGPKNIQYF.

J is TRBJ2-1 and V is TRBV20-1; D not resolved. V lost 3 bases and J lost 8, with 17 bases in between. This CDR3 region has 14 residues. Germline-derived CDR1 and CDR2 are DFQATT and SNEGSKA (reference sequence). The CDR3 region has the DNA TGCAGTGCTAGCTTCGGTTCTATTAGGGATGAGCAGTTCTTC. It translates to CSASFGSIRDEQFF.

This clonotype was counted many times. The V and J genes are TRBV28 and TRBJ1-1; D possibly corresponds to TRBD1 (6 bases). Germline CDR1 reads MDHEN; CDR2 reads SYDVKM. The CDR3 is 13 residues long. V lost 7 bases and J 8 bases, leaving 17 bases between the germline ends. The CDR3: CASTTSGDREAFF. The CDR3 DNA reads TGTGCCAGCACCACAAGTGGCGACAGGGAAGCTTTCTTT.